The 11 T cell receptor beta chains listed next were all sequenced from one sample in a study of shared clonotypes between healthy human individuals. Sequencing was performed with immunoSEQ multiplex PCR; in TCRdb, only in-frame clones are kept and a portion is missing. The table has over a million clones, 75% to 80% seen once. Sequenced sample: memory CD4+ T cells from PBMCs. Specified subset: CD45RA-negative fraction. Receptors originate from a man aged 18-30 years in good health. Some clones in this sample may be carry-over from other donors' samples.

The chain joins TRBV28 to TRBJ1-5; D unclear. The CDR3 consists of 14 residues. Trimming stripped 3 bases from V and 6 bases from J, with 12 bases between. Germline assignment: CDR1 MDHEN and CDR2 SYDVKM. CDR3 DNA: TGTGCCAGCAGTTTTCCCGAAGGGTTTCAGCCCCAGCATTTT. Translation gives CASSFPEGFQPQHF.

The chain links TRBV6-1 to TRBJ2-2, with TRBD1 identical over 8 bases. CDR1 MNHNS and CDR2 SASEGT come from the germline V gene. V trimming: 7 bases; J trimming: 6 bases; junction bases outside the gene matches: 10. This CDR3 spans 15 amino acids. Here the CDR3 reads CASNTIQGAAGELFF. For the CDR3, the DNA is TGTGCCAGCAATACAATCCAGGGGGCGGCCGGGGAGCTGTTTTTT.

The chain uses TRBV5-1 and TRBJ2-2; D may match TRBD1 or TRBD2 (5 bases each). V was clipped by 2 bases and J by 4 bases, with 18 bases between them. The germline V gene has CDR1 SGHRS and CDR2 YFSETQ. There are 17 residues in the CDR3. The CDR3 is CASSFEGIGVGTGELFF. The CDR3 DNA reads TGCGCCAGCAGCTTCGAGGGGATTGGTGTAGGCACCGGGGAGCTGTTTTTT.

This clone was detected only a few times. The rearrangement uses TRBV7-3 and TRBJ1-1, with TRBD1 as a possible D gene (5 bases). Trimming left V 3 bases short and J 4 bases short, with 12 bases between. The CDR3 is made up of 14 amino acids. The V gene's germline CDR1 is SGHTA and CDR2 FQGTGA. CDR3 sequence (DNA): TGTGCCAGCAGCTTTTCCCCAGGGATCACTGAAGCTTTCTTT. It is translated as CASSFSPGITEAFF. Filled out from reference TRBV7-3 and TRBJ1-1, the complete variable domain reads GAGVSQTPSNKVTEKGKYVELRCDPISGHTALYWYRQSLGQGPEFLIYFQGTGAADDSGLPNDRFFAVRPEGSVSTLKIQRTERGDSAVYLCASSFSPGITEAFFGQGTRLTVV.

V usage is TRBV5-1 and J usage is TRBJ2-5; 9 bases agree with TRBD1. CDR1 and CDR2 (germline): SGHRS, YFSETQ. The CDR3 loop spans 14 amino acids. Losses at the gene ends were 7 bases for V and 3 bases for J; bases not matched to a gene: 7. CDR3 sequence reads: CASATGGGEETQYF. DNA for the CDR3: TGCGCCAGCGCCACAGGGGGCGGGGAAGAGACCCAGTACTTC.

This rearrangement joins TRBV2 to TRBJ1-1; a weak D match, TRBD1 (5 bases). The CDR3 consists of 15 residues. Germline values: CDR1 SNHLY, CDR2 FYNNEI. Trimming removed 2 bases from V and 1 base from J, with 11 bases in between. CDR3 DNA: TGTGCCAGCAGTGAACAGGGCCCAGAGAACACTGAAGCTTTCTTT. Translating gives CASSEQGPENTEAFF. The full variable domain, rest sourced from reference TRBV2 and TRBJ1-1, is EPEVTQTPSHQVTQMGQEVILRCVPISNHLYFYWYRQILGQKVEFLVSFYNNEISEKSEIFDDQFSVERPDGSNFTLKIRSTKLEDSAMYFCASSEQGPENTEAFFGQGTRLTVV.

The J gene is TRBJ2-7, the V gene TRBV5-4; 10 bases align to TRBD1. This CDR3 region has 14 residues. Looked up from germline, CDR1 is SGHNT and CDR2 is YYREEE (reference sequence). J gave up 6 bases and V 3 bases, and 6 bases lay outside the gene matches. In DNA, the CDR3 is TGTGCCAGCAGCTCGGGACAGGGGTACTTCGAGCAGTACTTC. This encodes CASSSGQGYFEQYF.

V is TRBV23-1 and J is TRBJ1-1; D is undetermined. TRBV23-1 is given ORF status, its function remaining uncertain. The CDR3 length is 14 residues. The germline V and J ends were trimmed by 0 bases and 3 bases, with 8 bases remaining between them. CDR3: CASSQSDGYTEAFF. For the CDR3, the DNA is TGCGCCAGCAGTCAATCTGACGGATACACTGAAGCTTTCTTT.

With respect to this clone: A single base is all that separates this from a far larger clone, so a read error is likely. CDR3 DNA sequence: TGCAGCGTATTAAGGGGCACCTACGGGCAGTACTTC. Translated, it gives CSVLRGTYGQYF. This chain links TRBV29-1 with TRBJ2-7; tentative D call: TRBD1 (5 bases). This CDR3 is 12 amino acids long. Germline CDR1 is SQVTM and CDR2 is ANQGSEA.

V usage is TRBV5-1 and J usage is TRBJ2-7; 13 positions agree with TRBD2. The germline V gene encodes CDR1 SGHRS and CDR2 YFSETQ. This CDR3 is built from 15 residues. Unmatched junction bases numbered 7, after V lost 4 bases and J lost 6 bases. For the CDR3, the DNA is TGCGCCAGCAGCCCCGGACTAGCGGGAGTCCCCGAGCAGTACTTC. This sequence encodes CASSPGLAGVPEQYF.

The chain combines TRBV4-2 with TRBJ2-7; possibly TRBD2 for D (7 bases). The germline V and J ends were trimmed by 6 bases and 5 bases, with 14 bases remaining between them. Germline V gene sequence: CDR1 LGHNA, CDR2 YNFKEQ. The CDR3 spans 13 residues. The CDR3 DNA sequence: TGTGCCAGCAGTGGAAGGGGGGGCGACGAGCAGTACTTC. It translates to CASSGRGGDEQYF.